Following are 10 T cell receptor beta chains from one sample sequenced in a study of blood T cell repertoires in COVID-19 (dated by TCRdb to 2018 to 2021). Library preparation was by the immunoSEQ multiplex PCR assay. TCRdb stores this immuneACCESS table with in-frame sequences only. Part of the clones is absent; in the studies checked, under half of the shortfall reflects unresolved V genes, and no reason is known for the rest. The sample table lists some 500,000 clones, 70% to 90% of them with a count of one. The ten top clones hold less than 2% of the sample. Sequenced input: PBMCs or T cells enriched from blood (not recorded which). The origin of the receptors is a woman in her thirties or forties who had recovered from COVID-19.

This clone was recorded a few times. V is TRBV6-5 and J is TRBJ1-2; D gene ambiguous. The CDR3 covers 12 residues. V gave up 4 bases and J gave up 4 bases, with 7 bases separating them. Germline V gene lookup returns CDR1 MNHEY and CDR2 SVGAGI. The CDR3 spells CASSSKSYGYTF. The DNA of the CDR3 is TGTGCCAGCAGTTCCAAGAGCTATGGCTACACCTTC.

This chain connects TRBV5-8 to TRBJ1-5; the D gene is possibly TRBD1 (6 bases). V lost 4 bases, J lost 1 base, and 9 bases lay in between. The CDR3 covers 14 residues. Germline V gene data show CDR1 as SGHTS and CDR2 as YDEGEE. Written as DNA, the CDR3 is TGTGCCAGCAGCAGGGGACACAGCAATCAGCCCCAGCATTTT. It encodes CASSRGHSNQPQHF.

The V gene is TRBV11-2, the J gene TRBJ2-1; 14 bases line up with TRBD2. V lost 4 bases, J lost 4 bases, and 6 bases stayed unmatched. Germline V CDR1 and CDR2: SGHAT, FQNNGV. The CDR3 length is 17 residues. This CDR3 reads CASSSTSGRAGYNEQFF. The CDR3 DNA follows: TGTGCCAGCAGCTCGACTAGCGGGAGGGCCGGGTACAATGAGCAGTTCTTC. The full variable domain, rest sourced from reference TRBV11-2 and TRBJ2-1, is EAGVAQSPRYKIIEKRQSVAFWCNPISGHATLYWYQQILGQGPKLLIQFQNNGVVDDSQLPKDRFSAERLKGVDSTLKIQPAKLEDSAVYLCASSSTSGRAGYNEQFFGPGTRLTVL.

The rearrangement joins TRBV12-3 or TRBV12-4 to TRBJ1-5; no firm D call. The V and J ends lost 6 bases and 9 bases respectively, with 12 bases between them. The CDR3 is made up of 12 amino acids. CDR3 protein: CASSTTGVPQHF. The CDR3 nucleotides are TGTGCCAGCAGCACTACCGGGGTGCCCCAGCATTTT.

The J gene is TRBJ2-3, the V gene TRBV3-1 (or the pseudogene TRBV3-2), with TRBD2 identical over 11 bases. The CDR3 is made up of 15 amino acids. Looked up from germline, CDR1 is LGHDT and CDR2 is YNNKEL (reference sequence). The V segment lost 4 bases and the J segment 5 bases; nucleotides outside the gene matches: 5. The CDR3 DNA sequence: TGTGCCAGCAGCCCGACTAGCGGGGAAATAGATACGCAGTATTTT. Protein sequence: CASSPTSGEIDTQYF.

The chain couples TRBV30 to TRBJ1-2; D ambiguous. With 2 bases removed from V and 2 bases from J, the gap between germline ends came to 9 bases. In germline, CDR1 is GTSNPN, CDR2 SVGIG (reference sequence). This CDR3 is built from 13 residues. CDR3 sequence reads: CAWSLGRNYGYTF. The CDR3 bases are TGTGCCTGGAGTTTGGGGAGAAACTATGGCTACACCTTC.

The CDR3 protein is CASSIYIMNTEAFF. CDR3 DNA: TGTGCCAGTAGTATATACATAATGAACACTGAAGCTTTCTTT. The genes are TRBV19 and TRBJ1-1; D ambiguous. The CDR3 has 14 amino acids. Germline CDR1 is LNHDA and CDR2 is SQIVND (reference sequence). The germline V and J ends were trimmed by 2 bases and 0 bases, with 7 bases remaining between them.

This chain uses TRBV27 with TRBJ1-6; the match to TRBD1 covers 10 bases. Germline V lookup: CDR1 MNHEY, CDR2 SMNVEV (reference sequence). This CDR3 has 14 residues. J gave up 10 bases and V 3 bases, and 3 bases lay outside the gene matches. The CDR3 sequence: CASSFGQGVSPLHF. Written as DNA, the CDR3 is TGTGCCAGCAGTTTCGGACAGGGGGTATCACCCCTCCACTTT.

The V and J genes are TRBV6-5 and TRBJ2-7, with a weak D call TRBD1 (5 bases). Germline V gives CDR1 MNHEY, CDR2 SVGAGI. V was clipped by 6 bases and J by 1 base, with 10 bases between them. This CDR3 is built from 13 residues. In DNA, the CDR3 is TGTGCCAGCAGGCCCAGACAGTCCTACGAGCAGTACTTC. Translated: CASRPRQSYEQYF.

V is TRBV6-5 and J is TRBJ1-2, with 9 bases lining up with TRBD1. V shed 0 bases, J shed 8 bases, and the junction held 4 bases outside the gene matches. Germline V gives CDR1 MNHEY, CDR2 SVGAGI. The CDR3 sequence is 14 residues long. Written as DNA, the CDR3 is TGTGCCAGCAGTTACTCCGGACAGGGGAGCGGCTACACCTTC. Protein sequence: CASSYSGQGSGYTF.